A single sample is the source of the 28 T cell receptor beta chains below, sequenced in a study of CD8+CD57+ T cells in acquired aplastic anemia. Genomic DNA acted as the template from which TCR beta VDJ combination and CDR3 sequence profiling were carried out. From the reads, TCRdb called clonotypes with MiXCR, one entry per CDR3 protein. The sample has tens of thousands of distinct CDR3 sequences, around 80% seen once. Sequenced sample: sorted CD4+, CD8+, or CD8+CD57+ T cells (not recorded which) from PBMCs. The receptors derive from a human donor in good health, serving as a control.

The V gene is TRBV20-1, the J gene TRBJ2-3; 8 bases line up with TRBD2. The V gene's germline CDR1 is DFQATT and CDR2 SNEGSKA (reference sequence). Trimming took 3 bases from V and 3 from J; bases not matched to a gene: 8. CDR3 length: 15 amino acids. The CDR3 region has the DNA TGCAGTGCTAGGTCCCTAGCGGGTCCGACAGATACGCAGTATTTT. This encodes CSARSLAGPTDTQYF.

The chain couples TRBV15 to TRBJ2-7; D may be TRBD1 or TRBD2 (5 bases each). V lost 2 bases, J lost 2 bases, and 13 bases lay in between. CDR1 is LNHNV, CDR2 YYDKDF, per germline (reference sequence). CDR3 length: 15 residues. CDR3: CATSRPGRATYEQYF. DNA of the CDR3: TGTGCCACCAGCAGACCGGGACGGGCCACCTACGAGCAGTACTTC.

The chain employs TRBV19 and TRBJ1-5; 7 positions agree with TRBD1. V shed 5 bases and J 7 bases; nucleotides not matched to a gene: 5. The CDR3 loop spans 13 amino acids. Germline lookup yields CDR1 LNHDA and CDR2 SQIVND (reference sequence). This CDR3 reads CASSPWTGQPQHF. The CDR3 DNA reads TGTGCCAGTAGTCCATGGACAGGCCAGCCCCAGCATTTT. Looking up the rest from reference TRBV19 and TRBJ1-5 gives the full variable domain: DGGITQSPKYLFRKEGQNVTLSCEQNLNHDAMYWYRQDPGQGLRLIYYSQIVNDFQKGDIAEGYSVSREKKESFPLTVTSAQKNPTAFYLCASSPWTGQPQHFGDGTRLSIL.

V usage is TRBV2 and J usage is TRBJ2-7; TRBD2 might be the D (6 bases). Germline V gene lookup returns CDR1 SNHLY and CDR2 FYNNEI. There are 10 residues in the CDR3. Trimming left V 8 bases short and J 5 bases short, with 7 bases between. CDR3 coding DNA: TGTGCCAGCCGGGGGAACGAGCAGTACTTC. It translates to CASRGNEQYF.

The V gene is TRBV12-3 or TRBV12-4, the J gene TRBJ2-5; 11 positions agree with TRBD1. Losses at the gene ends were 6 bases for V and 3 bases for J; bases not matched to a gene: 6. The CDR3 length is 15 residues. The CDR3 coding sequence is TGTGCCAGCAGGTCGGACAGGGGGCAAAAAGAGACCCAGTACTTC. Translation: CASRSDRGQKETQYF.

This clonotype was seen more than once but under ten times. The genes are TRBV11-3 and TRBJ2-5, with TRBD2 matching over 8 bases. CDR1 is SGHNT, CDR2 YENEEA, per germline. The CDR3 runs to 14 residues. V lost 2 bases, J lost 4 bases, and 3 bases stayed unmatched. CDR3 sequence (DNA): TGTGCCAGCAGCTTATCGGGAGGGGTAGAGACCCAGTACTTC. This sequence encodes CASSLSGGVETQYF.

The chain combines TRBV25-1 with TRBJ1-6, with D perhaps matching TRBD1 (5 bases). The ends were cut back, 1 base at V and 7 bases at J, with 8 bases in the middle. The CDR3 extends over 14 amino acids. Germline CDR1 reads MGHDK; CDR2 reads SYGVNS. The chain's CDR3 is CASSELGVNSPLHF. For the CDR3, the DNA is TGTGCCAGCAGTGAATTGGGGGTAAATTCACCCCTCCACTTT.

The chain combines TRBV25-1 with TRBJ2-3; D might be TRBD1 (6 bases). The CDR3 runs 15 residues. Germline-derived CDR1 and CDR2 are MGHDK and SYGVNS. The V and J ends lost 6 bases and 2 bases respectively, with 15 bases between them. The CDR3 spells CASSFKTGNTDTQYF. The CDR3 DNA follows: TGTGCCAGCAGCTTTAAGACAGGAAACACAGATACGCAGTATTTT.

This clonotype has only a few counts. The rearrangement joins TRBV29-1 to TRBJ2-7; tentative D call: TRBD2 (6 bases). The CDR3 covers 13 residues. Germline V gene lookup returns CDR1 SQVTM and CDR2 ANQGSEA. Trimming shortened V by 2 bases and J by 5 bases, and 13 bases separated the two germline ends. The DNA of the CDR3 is TGCAGCGTTGAATCGAAAGGAGGGAACGAGCAGTACGTC. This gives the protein CSVESKGGNEQYV.

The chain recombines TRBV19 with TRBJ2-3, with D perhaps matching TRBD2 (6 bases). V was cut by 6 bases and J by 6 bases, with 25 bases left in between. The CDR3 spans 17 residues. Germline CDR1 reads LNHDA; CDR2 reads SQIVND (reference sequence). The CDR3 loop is CASSYITHSGETDTQYF. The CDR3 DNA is TGTGCCAGTAGCTACATAACCCACTCGGGAGAAACGGATACGCAGTATTTT.

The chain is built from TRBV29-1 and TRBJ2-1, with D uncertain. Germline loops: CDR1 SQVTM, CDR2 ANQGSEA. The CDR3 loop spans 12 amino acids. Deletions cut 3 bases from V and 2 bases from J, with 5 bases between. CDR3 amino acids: CSVDWAYNEQFF. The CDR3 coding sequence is TGCAGCGTTGACTGGGCCTACAATGAGCAGTTCTTC.

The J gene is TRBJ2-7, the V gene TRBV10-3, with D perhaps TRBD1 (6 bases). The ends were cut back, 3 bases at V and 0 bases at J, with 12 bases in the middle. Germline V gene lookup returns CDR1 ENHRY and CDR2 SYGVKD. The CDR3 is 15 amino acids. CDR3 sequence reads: CAISDGGGGSYEQYF. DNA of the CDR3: TGTGCCATCAGTGATGGGGGCGGAGGCTCCTACGAGCAGTACTTC.

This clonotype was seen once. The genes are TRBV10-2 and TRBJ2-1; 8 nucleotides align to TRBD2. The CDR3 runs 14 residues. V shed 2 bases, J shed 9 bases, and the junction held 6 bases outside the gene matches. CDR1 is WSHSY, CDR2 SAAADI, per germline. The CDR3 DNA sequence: TGCGCCAGCAGTGAGCCGGGAGGGCTAGGTGAGCAGTTCTTC. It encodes CASSEPGGLGEQFF.

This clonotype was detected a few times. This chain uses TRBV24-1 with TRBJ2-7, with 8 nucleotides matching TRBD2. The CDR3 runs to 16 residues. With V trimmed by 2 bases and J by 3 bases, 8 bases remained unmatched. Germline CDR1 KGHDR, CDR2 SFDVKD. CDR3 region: CATSDSLAGSIYEQYF. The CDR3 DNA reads TGTGCCACCAGTGATTCGTTAGCGGGATCCATCTACGAGCAGTACTTC.

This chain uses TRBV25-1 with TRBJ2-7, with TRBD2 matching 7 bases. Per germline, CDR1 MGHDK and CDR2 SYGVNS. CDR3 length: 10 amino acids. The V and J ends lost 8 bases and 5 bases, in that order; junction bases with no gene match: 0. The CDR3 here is CASGGDEQYF. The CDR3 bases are TGTGCCAGCGGGGGGGACGAGCAGTACTTC.

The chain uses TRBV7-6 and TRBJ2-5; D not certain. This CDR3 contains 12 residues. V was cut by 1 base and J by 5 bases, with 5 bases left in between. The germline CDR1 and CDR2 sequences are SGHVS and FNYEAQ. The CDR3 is CASSLDGETQYF. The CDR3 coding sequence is TGTGCCAGCAGCTTAGACGGGGAGACCCAGTACTTC.

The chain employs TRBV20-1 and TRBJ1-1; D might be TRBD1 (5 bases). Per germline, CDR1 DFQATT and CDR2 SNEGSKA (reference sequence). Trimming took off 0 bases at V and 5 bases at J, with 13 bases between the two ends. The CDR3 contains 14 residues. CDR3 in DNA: TGCAGTGCTAGAGACCCAGGGACCCTAACTGAAGCTTTCTTT. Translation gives CSARDPGTLTEAFF.

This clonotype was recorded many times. CDR3 DNA: TGTGCCAGCAGCTTAGAAGGACTCGCCACAGATACGCAGTATTTT. Its translation: CASSLEGLATDTQYF. V usage is TRBV11-1 and J usage is TRBJ2-3; weak D call: TRBD2 (5 bases). The germline gives CDR1 SGHAT, CDR2 FQDESV (reference sequence). Trimming cost V 1 base and J 2 bases, with 10 bases left between them. The CDR3 spans 15 residues.

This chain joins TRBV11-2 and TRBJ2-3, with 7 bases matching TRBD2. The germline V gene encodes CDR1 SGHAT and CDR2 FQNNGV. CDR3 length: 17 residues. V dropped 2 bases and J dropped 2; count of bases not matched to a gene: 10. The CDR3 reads CASSLSGPAGFTDTQYF. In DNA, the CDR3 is TGTGCCAGCAGCTTATCAGGCCCAGCGGGGTTCACAGATACGCAGTATTTT.

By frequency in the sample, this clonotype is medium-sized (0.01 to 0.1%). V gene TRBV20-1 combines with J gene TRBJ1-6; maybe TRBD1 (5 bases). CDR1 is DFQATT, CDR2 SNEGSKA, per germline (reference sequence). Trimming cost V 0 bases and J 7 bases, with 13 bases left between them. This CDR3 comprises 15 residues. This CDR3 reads CSARDWGSVNSPLHF. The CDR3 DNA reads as TGCAGTGCTAGAGATTGGGGCAGTGTCAATTCACCCCTCCACTTT.

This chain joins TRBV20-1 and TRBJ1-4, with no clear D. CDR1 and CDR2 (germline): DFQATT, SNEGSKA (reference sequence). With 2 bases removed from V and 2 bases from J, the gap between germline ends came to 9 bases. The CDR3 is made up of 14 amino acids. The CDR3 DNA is TGCAGTGCTAGACCCCCCGAGACTAATGAAAAACTGTTTTTT. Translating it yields CSARPPETNEKLFF.

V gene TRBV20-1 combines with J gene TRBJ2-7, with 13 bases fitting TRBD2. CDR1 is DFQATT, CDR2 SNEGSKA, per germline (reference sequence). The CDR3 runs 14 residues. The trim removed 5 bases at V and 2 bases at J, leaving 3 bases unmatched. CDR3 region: CSAQTSGGPYEQYF. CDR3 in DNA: TGCAGTGCTCAGACTAGCGGGGGGCCCTACGAGCAGTACTTC.

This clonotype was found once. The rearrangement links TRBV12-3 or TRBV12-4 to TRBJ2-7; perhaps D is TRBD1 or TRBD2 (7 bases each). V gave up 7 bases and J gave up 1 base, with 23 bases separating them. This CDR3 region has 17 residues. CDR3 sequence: CASTPGGGTAFSYEQYF. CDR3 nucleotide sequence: TGTGCCAGCACGCCCGGGGGAGGGACAGCCTTTTCCTACGAGCAGTACTTC.

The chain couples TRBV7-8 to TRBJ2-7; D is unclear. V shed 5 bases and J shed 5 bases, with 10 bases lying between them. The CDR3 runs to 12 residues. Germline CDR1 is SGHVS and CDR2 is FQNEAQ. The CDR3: CASSRNWDEQYF. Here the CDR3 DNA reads TGTGCCAGCAGCCGGAATTGGGACGAGCAGTACTTC.

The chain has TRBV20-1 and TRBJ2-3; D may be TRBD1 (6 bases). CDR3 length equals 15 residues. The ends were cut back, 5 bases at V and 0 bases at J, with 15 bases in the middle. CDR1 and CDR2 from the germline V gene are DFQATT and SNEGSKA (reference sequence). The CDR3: CSAPHRQDSTDTQYF. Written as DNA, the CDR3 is TGCAGTGCTCCTCACCGACAGGACAGCACAGATACGCAGTATTTT.

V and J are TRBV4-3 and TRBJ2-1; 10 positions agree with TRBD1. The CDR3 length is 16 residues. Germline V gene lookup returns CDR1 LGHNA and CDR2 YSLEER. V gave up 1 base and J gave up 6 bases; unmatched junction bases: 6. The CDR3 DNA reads TGCGCCAGCAGCCAAGTGGGGACAGGGGCTCGCAATGAGCAGTTCTTC. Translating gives CASSQVGTGARNEQFF.

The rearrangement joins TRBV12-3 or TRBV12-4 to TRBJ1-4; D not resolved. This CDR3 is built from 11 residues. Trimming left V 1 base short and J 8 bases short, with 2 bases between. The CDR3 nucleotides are TGTGCCAGCAGTTTAGGGGAAAAACTGTTTTTT. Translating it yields CASSLGEKLFF.

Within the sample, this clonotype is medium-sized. The CDR3 DNA is TGTGCCAGCAGCGTAAGTCGGGACAGGGCTGGAGATACGCAGTATTTT. Encoded protein: CASSVSRDRAGDTQYF. V and J are TRBV9 and TRBJ2-3; TRBD1 matches 9 bases. The V gene's germline CDR1 is SGDLS and CDR2 YYNGEE. This CDR3 is 16 amino acids long. Germline trimming cut 1 base from V and 5 bases from J; bases unmatched to any gene: 8.